This T cell receptor beta chain is from a study of regulatory T cells in long-lasting Graves disease. The study, taken as a whole, reports: Accuracy may have suffered from the small sample size. There were preferences for TRBV28, TRBJ1-2 and TRBJ2-5 in persistent disease.

The time point here: persistent/refractory GD, antithyroid drugs over 5 years with positive TRAb. Extracted PBMC RNA gave rise to the TCR library. The germline V gene encodes CDR1 DFQATT and CDR2 SNEGSKA (reference sequence). V was pared by 6 bases and J by 2 bases, with 13 bases between. The CDR3 sequence is 14 residues long. This clonotype came up a few times. Its antigen is unknown. Construction of TCR beta libraries relied on iRepertoire HTBI primers and on Arm-PCR targeting CDR3 regions. Each CDR3 protein is one row after TCRdb ran MiXCR on the multiplex PCR reads. The repertoire holds fewer than 450,000 distinct CDR3 sequences, with under 25% as singletons.

The sample in question was peripheral blood mononuclear cells (PBMCs), obtained when the disease was refractory, from a patient treated with antithyroid drugs. The rearrangement uses TRBV20-1 and TRBJ1-4; tentative D call: TRBD1 (5 bases). This clonotype originated in a female donor with Graves disease. CDR3 in DNA: TGCAGTGCAAAGGACACCCCCACTAATGAAAAACTGTTTTTT. This codes for CSAKDTPTNEKLFF.